Reported below is one T cell receptor beta chain. The data originate from a study of cytomegalovirus exposure and HLA in healthy donors. The CDR3 sequence is 17 residues long. V gave up 1 base and J gave up 2 bases, with 15 bases separating them. In germline, CDR1 is MNHNS, CDR2 SASEGT. 60 Vbeta and 13 Jbeta primers were used in PCR. The data were produced by immunoSEQ multiplex PCR, yet TCRdb's version contains in-frame clones alone and is incomplete. Here the sample spans more than 95,000 clones, roughly 74% being singletons. Input material: PBMCs. The J gene is TRBJ1-5, the V gene TRBV6-1, with a weak D call TRBD1 (5 bases). The TCR comes from a woman in her 70s in good health and CMV-seropositive. The DNA of the CDR3 is TGTGCCAGCAGTGAAGGCCAGGGAACCCGGGGCAATCAGCCCCAGCATTTT. Translation gives CASSEGQGTRGNQPQHF.